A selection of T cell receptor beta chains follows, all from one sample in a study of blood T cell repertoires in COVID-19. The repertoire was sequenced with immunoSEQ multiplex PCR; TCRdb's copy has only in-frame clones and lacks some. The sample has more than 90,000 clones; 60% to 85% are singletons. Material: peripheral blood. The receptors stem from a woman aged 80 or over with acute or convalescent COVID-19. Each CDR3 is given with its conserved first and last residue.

CASRAGTSGSYEQYF,TRBV6-5,TRBJ2-7,15
CSVRTYNEQFF,TRBV29-1,TRBJ2-1,11
CASSLTGGAYYEQYF,TRBV7-9,TRBJ2-7,15
CASSPPRGGGGYTF,TRBV9,TRBJ1-2,14
CASSQDPQVSGNTIYF,TRBV4-2,TRBJ1-3,16
CASSPYWDSLTNTGELFF,TRBV7-2,TRBJ2-2,18
CASSLITGGGGSPLHF,TRBV5-4,TRBJ1-6,16
CASSSGLVVGNEQFF,TRBV11-1,TRBJ2-1,15
CASSSLREETQYF,TRBV18,TRBJ2-5,13
CASSLATGIDGYTF,TRBV5-1,TRBJ1-2,14
CASSLSPTEPYGYTF,TRBV5-1,TRBJ1-2,15
CASSSPLAGGSTQYF,TRBV5-4,TRBJ2-3,15
CASSTSPTSGSSGEQFF,TRBV19,TRBJ2-1,17
CASSVLPNTEAFF,TRBV27,TRBJ1-1,13
CASSRDNEGGTQYF,TRBV11-2,TRBJ2-5,14
CASSLTGGRGKETQYF,TRBV7-6,TRBJ2-5,16